These 19 T cell receptor beta chains originate from one sample sequenced in a study of blood T cell repertoires in COVID-19. Repertoires were generated with immunoSEQ multiplex PCR, while TCRdb's copy carries only in-frame clones and drops some. Of tens of thousands of clones in the sample, roughly nine tenths were seen once. Sequencing was done on a sample of peripheral blood. The receptors stem from a woman between 45 and 65 years old with active or convalescent COVID-19.

The chain uses TRBV15 and TRBJ2-2; 13 bases match TRBD2. The CDR3 length is 16 residues. Germline V gives CDR1 LNHNV, CDR2 YYDKDF (reference sequence). With 7 bases clipped from V and 2 bases from J, the junction kept 4 bases outside the gene matches. CDR3 nucleotides: TGTGCCACCATCGGGACTAGCGGGGCAAACACCGGGGAGCTGTTTTTT. It is translated as CATIGTSGANTGELFF.

In this sample, this clone turned up once. The chain carries TRBV25-1 and TRBJ1-6; 9 bases map to TRBD1. The J segment lost 6 bases and the V segment lost 5 bases, leaving 5 bases of the junction unmatched. This CDR3 has 15 residues. The germline CDR1 and CDR2 sequences are MGHDK and SYGVNS. As DNA, the CDR3 is TGTGCCAGCAGTTTAACAGGGGGCGGTAATTCACCCCTCCACTTT. Protein product: CASSLTGGGNSPLHF.

The chain is built from TRBV12-5 and TRBJ2-7, with D possibly being TRBD1 (5 bases). CDR1 LGHNT and CDR2 FRNRAP come from the germline V gene. The ends were cut back, 2 bases at V and 7 bases at J, with 12 bases in the middle. This CDR3 region has 13 residues. This CDR3 is CASGLIQGSEQYF. CDR3 DNA sequence: TGTGCTAGTGGTTTGATTCAGGGTTCGGAGCAGTACTTC.

The chain carries TRBV4-3 and TRBJ2-7, with 7 bases lining up with TRBD1. Germline trimming cut 4 bases from V and 7 bases from J; bases unmatched to any gene: 13. This CDR3 is 15 amino acids long. CDR1 is LGHNA and CDR2 is YSLEER in the germline V gene. The CDR3 is CASSPNLGQDLEQYF. The CDR3 region has the DNA TGCGCCAGCAGCCCCAACCTAGGACAGGACTTGGAGCAGTACTTC.

Regarding this clone: The junction shows a germline mismatch at one end, possibly a read error. The chain has TRBV5-1 and TRBJ2-1, with 16 bases matching TRBD2. CDR1 SGHRS and CDR2 YFSETQ come from the germline V gene. The CDR3 sequence is 15 residues long. CDR3 sequence reads: CASSGGTSGGAEEFF. DNA of the CDR3: TGCGCCAGCAGCGGCGGGACTAGCGGGGGGGCTGAGGAGTTCTTC.

The V gene is TRBV19, the J gene TRBJ1-2; tentative D call: TRBD1 (5 bases). This CDR3 region has 15 residues. V was pared by 2 bases and J by 6 bases, with 16 bases between. Germline V gene sequence: CDR1 LNHDA, CDR2 SQIVND (reference sequence). CDR3 DNA sequence: TGTGCCAGTAGTATAATGGCAGGGAAAACGAATGGCTACACCTTC. Residues: CASSIMAGKTNGYTF.

The rearrangement links TRBV28 to TRBJ1-2; 10 bases fit TRBD1. CDR1 is MDHEN, CDR2 SYDVKM, per germline. This CDR3 has 15 residues. V trimming: 6 bases; J trimming: 7 bases; junction bases outside the gene matches: 11. The CDR3 nucleotides are TGTGCCAGCAGAGGGGCCGGGACAGGGGAGGGTGGCTACACCTTC. Its protein product is CASRGAGTGEGGYTF.

This sequence joins TRBV5-1 and TRBJ1-1, with D perhaps matching TRBD1 (6 bases). Trimming removed 1 base from V and 3 bases from J, with 16 bases in between. This CDR3 spans 16 amino acids. Germline V CDR1 and CDR2: SGHRS, YFSETQ. The CDR3 spells CASSLWGPTRDTEAFF. Written as DNA, the CDR3 is TGCGCCAGCAGCTTGTGGGGGCCCACCCGGGACACTGAAGCTTTCTTT.

The chain employs TRBV5-1 and TRBJ1-1, with 10 bases identical to TRBD1. Germline V gene lookup returns CDR1 SGHRS and CDR2 YFSETQ. Trimming cost V 4 bases and J 5 bases; bases outside gene matches: 5. The CDR3 spans 14 residues. The CDR3: CASSTDRGLTEAFF. For the CDR3, the DNA is TGCGCCAGCAGCACCGACAGGGGGCTAACTGAAGCTTTCTTT.

CDR3 bases: TGTGCCAGCAGCCCAGGGACTAGCGGGGGTTTATGGGAGACCCAGTACTTC. It translates to CASSPGTSGGLWETQYF. V is TRBV7-2 and J is TRBJ2-5; 14 bases are a match to TRBD2. Germline lookup yields CDR1 SGHTA and CDR2 FQGNSA. This CDR3 is built from 17 residues. With V trimmed by 5 bases and J by 5 bases, 10 bases remained unmatched. Supplemented by reference TRBV7-2 and TRBJ2-5, the full variable domain reads GAGVSQSPSNKVTEKGKDVELRCDPISGHTALYWYRQSLGQGLEFLIYFQGNSAPDKSGLPSDRFSAERTGGSVSTLTIQRTQQEDSAVYLCASSPGTSGGLWETQYFGPGTRLLVL.

This clone was detected once. The chain carries TRBV3-1 (or the pseudogene TRBV3-2) and TRBJ1-5, with D tentatively TRBD1 (5 bases). The germline V and J ends were trimmed by 0 bases and 7 bases, with 10 bases remaining between them. The CDR3 consists of 14 residues. Germline V gene sequence: CDR1 LGHDT, CDR2 YNNKEL (reference sequence). Here the CDR3 DNA reads TGTGCCAGCAGCCAAGATTTTGGGGCCCAGCCCCAGCATTTT. It specifies CASSQDFGAQPQHF.

The DNA of the CDR3 is TGTGCCAGCAGCCGAAAACAGGGAGGGAAAAACACTGAAGCTTTCTTT. Translating gives CASSRKQGGKNTEAFF. This rearrangement joins TRBV3-1 (or the pseudogene TRBV3-2) to TRBJ1-1; D may be TRBD1 (6 bases). Germline-derived CDR1 and CDR2 are LGHDT and YNNKEL (reference sequence). This CDR3 comprises 16 residues. Trimming shortened V by 4 bases and J by 2 bases, and 17 bases separated the two germline ends.

The rearrangement uses TRBV4-1 and TRBJ2-7, with 8 positions matching TRBD2. The CDR3 is made up of 16 amino acids. Germline V CDR1 and CDR2: MGHRA, YSYEKL. With 0 bases clipped from V and 2 bases from J, the junction kept 6 bases outside the gene matches. CDR3 sequence: CASSQDYSGSTYEQYF. The CDR3 coding sequence is TGCGCCAGCAGCCAAGATTACAGCGGGAGCACCTACGAGCAGTACTTC.

This clone appeared a few times. The chain links TRBV6-5 to TRBJ1-5; 7 bases line up with TRBD1. With 4 bases clipped from V and 10 bases from J, the junction kept 13 bases outside the gene matches. This CDR3 spans 15 amino acids. In germline, CDR1 is MNHEY, CDR2 SVGAGI. The CDR3 region is CASSSLDRRNPPQHF. Written as DNA, the CDR3 is TGTGCCAGCAGTTCCCTGGACAGGCGAAACCCACCCCAGCATTTT.

This clone was picked up one time. The chain combines TRBV30 with TRBJ1-2, with 8 positions matching TRBD1. This CDR3 comprises 15 residues. Germline CDR1 and CDR2: GTSNPN and SVGIG (reference sequence). V lost 3 bases and J lost 2; bases outside the gene matches: 8. The CDR3: CAWREVRQGNYGYTF. The CDR3 DNA follows: TGTGCCTGGAGAGAAGTCCGACAGGGGAACTATGGCTACACCTTC.

The chain has TRBV7-3 and TRBJ2-3, with D unclear. In germline, CDR1 is SGHTA, CDR2 FQGTGA. V was shortened by 2 bases and J by 2 bases, with 5 bases between the two germline ends. The CDR3 has 13 residues. The CDR3 DNA is TGTGCCAGCAGCTTAGGCCACACAGATACGCAGTATTTT. It specifies CASSLGHTDTQYF.

This clone appeared a few times. The rearrangement links TRBV6-2 or TRBV6-3 to TRBJ1-1; 7 positions agree with TRBD1. The CDR3 spans 17 residues. In germline, CDR1 is MNHEY, CDR2 SVGEGT. The V and J ends lost 2 bases and 2 bases, in that order; junction bases with no gene match: 11. In nucleotides, the CDR3 is TGTGCCAGCAGTTACCCTGAAGGAGGGGGCTTTAACACTGAAGCTTTCTTT. Its protein is CASSYPEGGGFNTEAFF.

V usage is TRBV14 and J usage is TRBJ2-5, with D unclear. V was cut by 1 base and J by 3 bases, with 12 bases left in between. Germline V CDR1 and CDR2: SGHDN, FVKESK. The CDR3 extends over 15 amino acids. The chain's CDR3 is CASSQGSFGEETQYF. CDR3 coding DNA: TGTGCCAGCAGCCAAGGGTCTTTTGGAGAAGAGACCCAGTACTTC. The full variable domain, with the rest looked up from reference TRBV14 and TRBJ2-5, is EAGVTQFPSHSVIEKGQTVTLRCDPISGHDNLYWYRRVMGKEIKFLLHFVKESKQDESGMPNNRFLAERTGGTYSTLKVQPAELEDSGVYFCASSQGSFGEETQYFGPGTRLLVL.

The V and J genes are TRBV7-2 and TRBJ1-2; 10 positions agree with TRBD1. The CDR3 consists of 14 residues. CDR1 is SGHTA and CDR2 is FQGNSA in the germline V gene. V shed 8 bases, J shed 8 bases, and the junction held 11 bases outside the gene matches. CDR3 sequence reads: CASGQTGGMRGYTF. As DNA, the CDR3 is TGTGCCAGCGGACAGACAGGGGGCATGAGAGGCTACACCTTC.